Listed below are T cell receptor beta chains from one sample, sequenced in a study of cytomegalovirus exposure and HLA in healthy donors. Method: immunoSEQ multiplex PCR; TCRdb's copy keeps in-frame clones and lacks some. The sample has under 200,000 clones; over 70% are singletons. The sequencing sample was made of PBMCs. These receptors came from a young man in good health and CMV-seropositive. CDR3s include the opening cysteine and the closing phenylalanine or tryptophan. Each record gives: clone size, D gene, V gene, J gene, CDR3 DNA, CDR3 protein. The D gene is left open where the match is weak. Size tells how often a clone was seen (once, few, many) or the class of an expanded clone, and some rows leave it out.

few	TRBD1	TRBV29-1	TRBJ1-1	TGCAGCGTGTGGACAGGGGAAAGGCAAGCTTTCTTT	CSVWTGERQAFF
NA	TRBD2	TRBV7-8	TRBJ2-1	TGTGCCAGCAGCTCCCGCTCAGGGGCGGGGGGGTACAATGAGCAGTTCTTC	CASSSRSGAGGYNEQFF
NA	NA	TRBV11-2	TRBJ1-2	TGTGCCAGCACCGATTATCCGGAGTATGGCTACACCTTC	CASTDYPEYGYTF
NA	TRBD2	TRBV7-9	TRBJ2-1	TGTGCCAGCAGCTTAGAGCGGGGCTCCTACAATGAGCAGTTCTTC	CASSLERGSYNEQFF
once	NA	TRBV4-2	TRBJ1-4	TGTGCCAGCAGCCGGGGAGGGGCTAATGAAAAACTGTTTTTT	CASSRGGANEKLFF
NA	NA	TRBV4-3	TRBJ1-2	TGCGCCAGCAGCCAAGATCAGCAGGTCCCTAACTATGGCTACACCTTC	CASSQDQQVPNYGYTF
NA	TRBD1	TRBV14	TRBJ2-7	TGTGCCAGCAGCCACCGGGACAGGCCTTCCTACGAGCAGTACTTC	CASSHRDRPSYEQYF
NA	NA	TRBV18	TRBJ1-1	TGTGCCAGCTCACCAGCAGGGCCGGGTGAAGCTTTCTTT	CASSPAGPGEAFF
few	NA	TRBV7-2	TRBJ2-2	TGTGCCAGCAGCTTAGCACACAGGGCGGGCACCGGGGAGCTGTTTTTT	CASSLAHRAGTGELFF
NA	NA	TRBV18	TRBJ2-5	TGTGCCAGCTCACCCGACTCTCGACAGGACCCCCTAGAGACCCAGTACTTC	CASSPDSRQDPLETQYF
NA	TRBD2	TRBV9	TRBJ2-1	TGTGCCAGCGCCCCTCGGGGGGGGAGCTCCTACAATGAGCAGTTCTTC	CASAPRGGSSYNEQFF